This TCR beta chain was recorded in a study of blood T cell repertoires in COVID-19. In the study overall: Specimens from acute and convalescent COVID-19 originated in the United States, Italy and Spain. Sample material is recorded as cDNA or gDNA derived from T cells, B-cell-depleted T cells, or PBMCs.

Assignments of participants to cohorts depended upon their own reported clinical history. Methods used by the authors: Estimates of nucleated cell counts were drawn from the amplification of reference gene primers. Sequencing was performed with immunoSEQ multiplex PCR; in TCRdb, only in-frame clones are kept and a portion is missing. D and trimming were read from the DNA, whereas the V and J calls and clone size are those reported in that table. This table has tens of thousands of clones, 65% to 85% appearing once. The source material was PBMCs or T cells enriched from blood (not recorded which). This TCR came from a woman aged 40 to 49 with acute COVID-19.

Written as DNA, the CDR3 is TGTGCCAGCAGTTTGGGGGCGGGGGGCCGCACAGATACGCAGTATTTT. Encoded protein: CASSLGAGGRTDTQYF. The chain recombines TRBV27 with TRBJ2-3, with 8 bases fitting TRBD2. Germline values: CDR1 MNHEY, CDR2 SMNVEV (reference sequence). The ends lost 3 bases at V and 1 base at J; junction bases unmatched: 6. This CDR3 is built from 16 residues.